A single T cell receptor beta chain is shown here with its context. Its antigen is not known. Prepared libraries of TCR beta cDNA carried unique molecular identifiers. Each CDR3 protein gets one entry after TCRdb re-called the PCR reads with MiXCR. The top ten hold 4.5% to 7.5% of the sample, which has around 500,000 distinct CDR3 sequences, 30% to 40% seen once. This record belongs to a study of post-analysis software for immune sequencing data. Study-level information: Relapsing-remitting, secondary progressive and progressive-relapsing multiple sclerosis were all included among the disease courses.

Trimming left V 2 bases short and J 0 bases short, with 8 bases between. The CDR3 loop spans 14 amino acids. CDR1 is MNHNY, CDR2 SVGAGI, per germline (reference sequence). Study-level results: Clustering by F measure revealed strong co-clustering among samples prepared together in one batch. In patients, TRBV5-6, TRBV5-1 and TRBV20-1 belonged to 4 or 5 TRBV segments found more frequently than in controls. Controls showed significantly higher normalized Chao1 diversity than did multiple sclerosis patients.

This TCR derives from a girl aged 2-17 years with multiple sclerosis. Sequencing was carried out using blood. The chain couples TRBV6-6 to TRBJ2-7; no definite D call. The CDR3 here is CASSYLSGSYEQYF. CDR3 DNA sequence: TGTGCCAGCAGTTACCTCTCGGGCTCCTACGAGCAGTACTTC.